One sample yielded the 7 T cell receptor beta chains listed below, sequenced in a study of T-cell reconstitution after alpha-beta-depleted transplantation in children. The TCRbeta library was prepared with unique molecular identifiers. TCRdb reprocessed the PCR reads via MiXCR and lists one record per CDR3 protein. This table has some 400,000 distinct CDR3 sequences, around 20% appearing once. This sample comprised PBMCs from the stem cell graft donor, obtained from the stem cell graft. These receptors were collected from a human donor who donated a stem cell graft to a child with acute myeloid leukemia.

The CDR3 DNA follows: TGTGCCAGCAGTGCGGACAAGGAAGAAGAGACCCAGTACTTC. Its protein is CASSADKEEETQYF. The chain combines TRBV28 with TRBJ2-5; D is perhaps TRBD1 (5 bases). The CDR3 extends over 14 amino acids. V lost 5 bases and J lost 3, with 13 bases in between. Germline CDR1 and CDR2: MDHEN and SYDVKM.

The chain employs TRBV15 and TRBJ2-3, with D maybe TRBD2 (5 bases). Germline CDR1 is LNHNV and CDR2 is YYDKDF (reference sequence). The CDR3 is made up of 13 amino acids. V lost 9 bases and J lost 0, with 10 bases in between. DNA of the CDR3: TGTGCCACGGAGGCGACCAGCACAGATACGCAGTATTTT. This encodes CATEATSTDTQYF.

CDR3 DNA: TGTGCCAGCAGCGTAGGTGGTCTAGATGGGGAGACCCAGTACTTC. This codes for CASSVGGLDGETQYF. The chain recombines TRBV9 with TRBJ2-5, with D hard to call. V shed 0 bases and J shed 5 bases, with 14 bases lying between them. The CDR3 totals 15 residues. Germline V gene lookup returns CDR1 SGDLS and CDR2 YYNGEE. The full variable domain, in which reference TRBV9 and TRBJ2-5 provide the parts outside the CDR3, is DSGVTQTPKHLITATGQRVTLRCSPRSGDLSVYWYQQSLDQGLQFLIQYYNGEERAKGNILERFSAQQFPDLHSELNLSSLELGDSALYFCASSVGGLDGETQYFGPGTRLLVL.

This clonotype was observed a handful of times. The chain links TRBV20-1 to TRBJ1-1, with 7 bases that match TRBD1. V was pared by 6 bases and J by 5 bases, with 12 bases of the junction left unmatched. Germline V gene lookup returns CDR1 DFQATT and CDR2 SNEGSKA (reference sequence). This CDR3 comprises 14 residues. The CDR3, as DNA: TGCAGTGCGCCGGGACAGCGAAGTCGGACTGAAGCTTTCTTT. Translating it yields CSAPGQRSRTEAFF.

The chain joins TRBV20-1 to TRBJ2-1, with D possibly being TRBD1 (5 bases). This CDR3 spans 15 amino acids. Deletions cut 6 bases from V and 10 bases from J, with 25 bases between. Germline V gene data show CDR1 as DFQATT and CDR2 as SNEGSKA (reference sequence). The DNA for the CDR3 is TGCAGTGCAGGGGTTCACAGTACTTACGGAAGGGAGCAGTTCTTC. As protein: CSAGVHSTYGREQFF.

The chain links TRBV5-1 to TRBJ1-2; 7 nucleotides match TRBD1. J gave up 4 bases and V 6 bases, and 9 bases lay outside the gene matches. This CDR3 is 14 amino acids long. Germline values: CDR1 SGHRS, CDR2 YFSETQ. CDR3 DNA sequence: TGCGCCAGCAAACCCGGACAGGCTCCCTATGGCTACACCTTC. This encodes CASKPGQAPYGYTF.

The chain employs TRBV6-1 and TRBJ1-1, with 9 bases aligning to TRBD1. The CDR3 covers 14 residues. With V trimmed by 10 bases and J by 7 bases, 13 bases remained unmatched. Germline V gives CDR1 MNHNS, CDR2 SASEGT. DNA for the CDR3: TGTGCCACACTTGGGACAGGGATTGTTTTTGAAGCTTTCTTT. It specifies CATLGTGIVFEAFF.